This T cell receptor (beta chain) stems from a study of blood T cell repertoires in COVID-19. In the study overall: Whether acute or convalescent, the COVID-19 samples came from the United States, Italy and Spain. The cDNA or gDNA used as material had been derived from T cells, B-cell-depleted T cells, or PBMCs.

Under the authors' procedure: Amplification of reference gene primers provided the estimated nucleated cell counts. Here immunoSEQ multiplex PCR was the method, and the copy in TCRdb shows in-frame clones only, minus some. Clonal size and the V and J genes are those of that table, whereas D and trimming came from the DNA. The table shows about 160,000 clones, with 85% to 95% occurring only once. The CDR3 runs 15 residues. Trimming took off 5 bases at V and 12 bases at J, with 21 bases between the two ends. Germline V CDR1 and CDR2: SGHRS, YFSETQ. This clonotype was obtained from a woman aged 45-60 years with acute or convalescent COVID-19. The chain combines TRBV5-1 with TRBJ1-6; D is unclear. Material for sequencing was peripheral blood. The CDR3 DNA reads TGCGCCAGCAGAGAAGGTCGTCCGCGGGATGAACCCCTCCACTTT. It is translated as CASREGRPRDEPLHF.